Here is one T cell receptor (beta chain) with its context. In the authors' methods: How many nucleated cells were present was estimated from reference gene primer amplification. Clones were sequenced by immunoSEQ multiplex PCR, and TCRdb holds only the in-frame ones, with some missing. V and J calls and clone size are copied from that table; D and trimming were computed from the DNA. Seen here are 35,000 to 50,000 clones, around 88% observed once, and the top ten hold over 3.5%. This specimen belongs to a study of blood T cell repertoires in COVID-19. Across the whole study: Samples representing acute and convalescent COVID-19 were sourced from the United States, Italy and Spain. The analysed material was cDNA or gDNA that came from T cells, B-cell-depleted T cells, or PBMCs.

The CDR3 spans 14 residues. Germline values: CDR1 SGHTA, CDR2 FQGTGA. With 5 bases removed from V and 1 base from J, the gap between germline ends came to 11 bases. The TCR sequence derives from a human donor in a cohort sampled during active COVID-19. Sequenced sample: peripheral blood. The V and J genes are TRBV7-3 and TRBJ1-1; D is ambiguous. CDR3 sequence reads: CASSLTNGNTEAFF. CDR3 bases: TGTGCCAGCAGCCTTACGAACGGGAACACTGAAGCTTTCTTT.